The sequence of this T cell receptor beta chain was determined in a study of blood T cell repertoires in COVID-19. In germline, CDR1 is MGHRA, CDR2 YSYEKL. This CDR3 is 17 amino acids long. V dropped 1 base and J dropped 6; count of bases not matched to a gene: 10. Everyone who took part was roughly 18 to 100 years old, and they came from 20 to 25 US areas. Recovered status applied to Cohort 3 donors who had two consecutive negative PCRs. It also applied to those with clearance or with symptom resolution. As processed by the authors: Estimates of nucleated cell counts were drawn from the amplification of reference gene primers. This table comes from immunoSEQ multiplex PCR, and its TCRdb copy is limited to in-frame clones, with some not included. V, J and clone size derive from that table, while D and trimming were established from the DNA sequence. This table has more than 250,000 clones, around 87% appearing once.

The receptor's source is a woman under 40 who had recovered from COVID-19. Input material: PBMCs or T cells enriched from blood (not recorded which). The genes are TRBV4-1 and TRBJ2-3; 10 positions agree with TRBD2. The CDR3 DNA follows: TGCGCCAGCAGCCAAGCCCCCGGGGGTAGCGGGGGGGATACGCAGTATTTT. Translating gives CASSQAPGGSGGDTQYF.